Below are 25 T cell receptor beta chains sequenced from a single sample in a study of blood T cells in healthy people across ages. It was with a sample-barcoded 5' primer and a J-beta primer mix that a second PCR of roughly 7 to 11 cycles was run. TCRdb passed the 5' RACE reads through MiXCR, listing each CDR3 protein once. The table includes fewer than 700,000 distinct CDR3 sequences, 45% to 55% detected once. Sequencing was carried out using blood. Receptor source: a man older than 75 in good health.

The V call is TRBV12-3 or TRBV12-4, the J call TRBJ2-1; D is possibly TRBD1 (6 bases). V lost 8 bases and J lost 9, with 11 bases in between. The CDR3 is 11 amino acids. This CDR3 reads CASAPGVEQFF. CDR3 bases: TGTGCCAGCGCACCAGGGGTTGAGCAGTTCTTC.

A few counts support this clonotype. The CDR3, as DNA: TGTGCCAGCAGCTTCAGAGGAGTAAACATTCAGTACTTC. Its protein product is CASSFRGVNIQYF. The gene calls are TRBV21-1 and TRBJ2-4. TRBV21-1 is described as a pseudogene. The CDR3 runs to 13 residues.

The chain combines TRBV6-6 with TRBJ1-2; a weak D match, TRBD1 (6 bases). Germline assignment: CDR1 MNHNY and CDR2 SVGAGI (reference sequence). V gave up 0 bases and J gave up 4 bases, with 9 bases separating them. This CDR3 is built from 14 residues. CDR3 sequence reads: CASSYSGDTYGYTF. The CDR3 DNA reads TGTGCCAGCAGTTACTCTGGGGACACCTATGGCTACACCTTC.

The J gene is TRBJ2-5, the V gene TRBV28; TRBD1 matches at 7 bases. The CDR3 runs to 12 residues. V was clipped by 9 bases and J by 5 bases; unmatched bases: 6. The germline CDR1 and CDR2 sequences are MDHEN and SYDVKM. CDR3: CASQGVEETQYF. CDR3 DNA: TGTGCCAGTCAGGGGGTTGAGGAGACCCAGTACTTC. Looking up the rest from reference TRBV28 and TRBJ2-5 gives the full variable domain: DVKVTQSSRYLVKRTGEKVFLECVQDMDHENMFWYRQDPGLGLRLIYFSYDVKMKEKGDIPEGYSVSREKKERFSLILESASTNQTSMYLCASQGVEETQYFGPGTRLLVL.

This clonotype was seen a few times. The chain is built from TRBV18 and TRBJ2-7, with 11 bases matching TRBD2. V shed 6 bases and J 0 bases; nucleotides not matched to a gene: 4. CDR1 is KGHSH and CDR2 is LQKENI in the germline V gene. The CDR3 runs 15 residues. The DNA for the CDR3 is TGTGCCAGCTCTGGAACTAGCGGGAGCTCCTACGAGCAGTACTTC. Its protein is CASSGTSGSSYEQYF.

This clonotype appeared a few times. This sequence joins TRBV12-5 and TRBJ2-3; D remains ambiguous. Per germline, CDR1 LGHNT and CDR2 FRNRAP. The CDR3 runs to 11 residues. V gave up 5 bases and J gave up 3 bases, with 3 bases separating them. DNA of the CDR3: TGTGCTAGTGGTAGGACAGATACGCAGTATTTT. Its translation: CASGRTDTQYF.

A few counts support this clonotype. The chain carries TRBV5-1 and TRBJ2-7; TRBD2 aligns across 11 bases. Germline assignment: CDR1 SGHRS and CDR2 YFSETQ. CDR3 size: 17 residues. The V gene end was trimmed by 2 bases and the J gene end by 2 bases; junction bases not matched to a gene: 9. The CDR3 here is CASSFGLAGGGTYEQYF. CDR3 DNA: TGCGCCAGCAGCTTCGGGCTAGCGGGAGGAGGAACCTACGAGCAGTACTTC.

The chain joins TRBV7-9 to TRBJ1-2; D perhaps matches TRBD1 (5 bases). Germline loops: CDR1 SEHNR, CDR2 FQNEAQ (reference sequence). V lost 2 bases and J 6 bases, leaving 7 bases between the germline ends. The CDR3 spans 12 residues. The CDR3 DNA sequence: TGTGCCAGCAGCTTACTAGGGGATGGCTACACCTTC. It codes for CASSLLGDGYTF.

The rearrangement uses TRBV7-2 and TRBJ2-7, with TRBD2 identical over 7 bases. The CDR3 is 15 amino acids. CDR1 and CDR2 from the germline V gene are SGHTA and FQGNSA. V dropped 0 bases and J dropped 7; count of bases not matched to a gene: 9. Here the CDR3 DNA reads TGTGCCAGCAGCTTAGCCCCTGGACTAGGTTGGGAGCAGTACTTC. It yields the protein CASSLAPGLGWEQYF.

The chain uses TRBV5-1 and TRBJ1-2, with D perhaps matching TRBD1 (5 bases). V shed 3 bases and J shed 8 bases, with 20 bases lying between them. Germline V gene lookup returns CDR1 SGHRS and CDR2 YFSETQ. The CDR3 loop spans 15 amino acids. The CDR3 nucleotides read TGCGCCAGCAGCTCCCGAGATGGGGACCGCTGGGGCTACACCTTC. It is translated as CASSSRDGDRWGYTF.

This clonotype was seen repeatedly, ten times or more. V gene TRBV7-3 combines with J gene TRBJ2-3, with unresolved D. CDR1 and CDR2 from the germline V gene are SGHTA and FQGTGA. V was trimmed by 0 bases and J by 1 base, leaving 5 bases between them. The CDR3 is 14 amino acids. DNA for the CDR3: TGTGCCAGCAGCTTAACTGGCGGCACAGATACGCAGTATTTT. It codes for CASSLTGGTDTQYF. The full variable domain, rest sourced from reference TRBV7-3 and TRBJ2-3, is GAGVSQTPSNKVTEKGKYVELRCDPISGHTALYWYRQSLGQGPEFLIYFQGTGAADDSGLPNDRFFAVRPEGSVSTLKIQRTERGDSAVYLCASSLTGGTDTQYFGPGTRLTVL.

The chain combines TRBV3-1 with TRBJ2-1; TRBD1 is a possible D gene (6 bases). V lost 2 bases and J lost 12, with 14 bases in between. The germline gives CDR1 LGHDT, CDR2 YNNKEL (reference sequence). The CDR3 covers 13 residues. The CDR3 sequence: CASSQPTGSGQFF. The CDR3, as DNA: TGTGCCAGCAGCCAACCTACAGGGTCCGGGCAGTTCTTC.

This clonotype was seen more than once but under ten times. The chain recombines TRBV14 with TRBJ1-2; 8 bases line up with TRBD1. Germline CDR1 reads SGHDN; CDR2 reads FVKESK. V was pared by 6 bases and J by 5 bases, with 5 bases of the junction left unmatched. The CDR3 is 13 residues long. Here the CDR3 reads CASRGTGDYGYTF. CDR3 bases: TGTGCCAGCAGGGGGACAGGCGATTATGGCTACACCTTC.

In its sample, this clonotype was seen a few times. The chain joins TRBV12-3 or TRBV12-4 to TRBJ1-2; the D is unclear. Trimming took 0 bases from V and 0 from J, leaving 14 bases between them. This CDR3 has 17 residues. CDR3 in amino acids: CASSLASRYATNYGYTF. CDR3 nucleotides: TGTGCCAGCAGTTTAGCCAGTCGATACGCAACTAACTATGGCTACACCTTC.

Note on this clonotype: The junction departs from the called germline gene at one end, perhaps through a read error. The chain recombines TRBV10-3 with TRBJ2-5; 7 nucleotides line up with TRBD1. Judging by the DNA end, TRBJ2-7 fits better; the J call may be wrong. Germline V gene data show CDR1 as ENHRY and CDR2 as SYGVKD. The CDR3 runs 14 residues. In nucleotides, the CDR3 is TGTGTCATCAGGAACGGGACAGCCTCCTACGAGCAGTACTTC. It yields the protein CVIRNGTASYEQYF.

This clonotype was counted at least ten times. The CDR3 nucleotides are TGTGCCAGCAGCGCAAACAGAGTTTACGAGCAGTACTTC. This translates into CASSANRVYEQYF. The rearrangement uses TRBV6-5 and TRBJ2-7; D not resolved. V was clipped by 6 bases and J by 4 bases, with 13 bases between them. This CDR3 is 13 amino acids long. Germline V gene sequence: CDR1 MNHEY, CDR2 SVGAGI.

The chain couples TRBV5-1 to TRBJ2-3; either TRBD1 or TRBD2 may fit D (5 bases each). CDR1 and CDR2 (germline): SGHRS, YFSETQ. This CDR3 has 14 amino acids. Trimming removed 4 bases at V and 2 bases at J, with 11 bases between. The CDR3 nucleotides read TGCGCCAGCAGCCCAGAGGGGTACACAGATACGCAGTATTTT. It is translated as CASSPEGYTDTQYF.

V is TRBV7-4 and J is TRBJ2-3; 8 bases line up with TRBD2. This CDR3 is built from 16 residues. With 6 bases clipped from V and 2 bases from J, the junction kept 10 bases outside the gene matches. CDR1 and CDR2 (germline): SGHVT, SQSDAQ. CDR3 sequence: CASSLKLAETTDTQYF. In nucleotides, the CDR3 is TGTGCCAGCAGTCTCAAACTAGCGGAGACCACAGATACGCAGTATTTT.

This clonotype was counted a few times. This may be a read error, as it is one base from a much larger clone. This chain joins TRBV6-6 and TRBJ2-5; possible D gene TRBD1, 7 bases. The CDR3 contains 16 residues. Looked up from germline, CDR1 is MNHNY and CDR2 is SVGAGI (reference sequence). The CDR3 loop reads CASRTAGRGEGEAQYF. The CDR3 DNA follows: TGTGCCAGCAGAACCGCGGGCAGGGGGGAAGGAGAGGCCCAGTACTTC.

Details on this clonotype: A much larger clone lies one base from this, so it may be a read error. The chain has TRBV20-1 and TRBJ2-1; unclear D gene. V was shortened by 3 bases and J by 10 bases, with 16 bases between the two germline ends. The germline V gene encodes CDR1 DFQATT and CDR2 SNEGSKA (reference sequence). This CDR3 comprises 13 residues. The CDR3 region has the DNA TGCAGTGCTAGCATACACGGAACCTACGAGCAGTTCTTC. Translating gives CSASIHGTYEQFF.

Here the CDR3 DNA reads TGTGCCAGCAGCCACGTTTTAAGACAAGAGACCCAGTACTTC. It specifies CASSHVLRQETQYF. V gene TRBV3-1 combines with J gene TRBJ2-7, with D unresolved. With the DNA end fitting TRBJ2-5 better, the J assignment may be wrong. From germline, CDR1 is LGHDT and CDR2 YNNKEL (reference sequence). CDR3 size: 14 residues.

About this clonotype: Since a much larger clone is just one base distant, this may be a read error. This chain connects TRBV6-5 to TRBJ2-1, with D maybe TRBD2 (5 bases). This CDR3 has 15 residues. Germline loops: CDR1 MNHEY, CDR2 SVGAGI. The CDR3 loop is CASSYSEDPYKEQFF. In DNA form, the CDR3 reads TGTGCCAGCAGTTACTCGGAGGACCCCTACAAGGAGCAGTTCTTC.

The CDR3 protein is CASRQTGTQYF. The DNA for the CDR3 is TGTGCCAGCAGGCAAACCGGGACGCAGTACTTC. The V call is TRBV11-1, the J call TRBJ2-4; TRBD1 or TRBD2 may be the D gene (5 bases each). Germline CDR1 reads SGHAT; CDR2 reads FQDESV (reference sequence). The germline V and J ends were trimmed by 6 bases and 13 bases, with 13 bases remaining between them. The CDR3 is 11 residues long.

Comment on this clonotype: One end of the junction does not line up with germline, which may come from a read error. J is TRBJ2-5 and V is TRBV7-2; D call uncertain. With the DNA end fitting TRBJ2-7 better, the J assignment may be wrong. Germline V gene sequence: CDR1 SGHTA, CDR2 FQGNSA. The CDR3 runs to 16 residues. CDR3 sequence: CACSHDGRGVGYEQYF. The CDR3 DNA reads TGTGCCTGCAGCCACGATGGGCGCGGAGTGGGCTACGAGCAGTACTTC.

The V and J genes are TRBV5-1 and TRBJ1-1; D is perhaps TRBD1 (5 bases). V was clipped by 0 bases and J by 6 bases, with 12 bases between them. The CDR3 extends over 14 amino acids. Germline CDR1 and CDR2: SGHRS and YFSETQ. The DNA of the CDR3 is TGCGCCAGCAGCTTGGAGGCAGGGTACGCTGAAGCTTTCTTT. Its translation is CASSLEAGYAEAFF.